This T cell receptor beta chain comes out of a study of shared clonotypes between healthy human individuals. Clones were sequenced by immunoSEQ multiplex PCR, and TCRdb holds only the in-frame ones, with some missing. Here the sample spans approximately 470,000 clones, about 85% being singletons. From germline, CDR1 is MDHEN and CDR2 SYDVKM. Trimming removed 5 bases from V and 2 bases from J, with 18 bases in between. The CDR3 covers 16 residues. The clonotype comes from a woman aged 40 to 55 in good health. Some clones in this sample may be carry-over from other donors' samples. The chain couples TRBV28 to TRBJ1-2; D may be TRBD1 (5 bases). The material sequenced was PBMCs. The CDR3 DNA is TGTGCCAGCAGTGTCATGACAGCCCCAGGGAACTATGGCTACACCTTC. Its translation: CASSVMTAPGNYGYTF.